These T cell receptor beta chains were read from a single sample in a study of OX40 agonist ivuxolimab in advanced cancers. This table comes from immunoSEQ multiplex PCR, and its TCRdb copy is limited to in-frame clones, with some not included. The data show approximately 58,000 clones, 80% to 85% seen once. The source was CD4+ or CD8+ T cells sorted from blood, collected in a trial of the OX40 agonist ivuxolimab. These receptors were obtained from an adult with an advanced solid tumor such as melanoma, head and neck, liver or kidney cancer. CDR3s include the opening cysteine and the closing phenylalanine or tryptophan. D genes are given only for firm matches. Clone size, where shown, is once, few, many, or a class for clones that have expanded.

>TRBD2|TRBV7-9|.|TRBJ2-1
CASSLLGLAWSDEQFF
TGTGCCAGCAGCTTATTGGGACTAGCTTGGTCGGATGAGCAGTTCTTC
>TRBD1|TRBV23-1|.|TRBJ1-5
CASSKDRDDQPQHF
TGCGCCAGCAGCAAGGACAGGGACGATCAGCCCCAGCATTTT
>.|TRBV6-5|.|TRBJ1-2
CASKKQGTGYGYTF
TGTGCCAGCAAGAAACAGGGAACGGGCTATGGCTACACCTTC
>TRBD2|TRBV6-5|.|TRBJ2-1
CASRGTSGNNERFF
TGTGCCAGCAGGGGAACTAGCGGCAACAATGAGCGGTTCTTC
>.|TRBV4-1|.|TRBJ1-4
CASSQGSGGAGEKLFF
TGCGCCAGCAGCCAAGGTTCGGGGGGGGCGGGTGAAAAACTGTTTTTT
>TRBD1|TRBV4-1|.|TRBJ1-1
CASSRGQGVNTEAFF
TGCGCCAGCAGCCGAGGACAGGGGGTGAACACTGAAGCTTTCTTT
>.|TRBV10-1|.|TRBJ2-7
CASSESQGLSYEQYF
TGCGCCAGCAGTGAGTCGCAAGGGCTATCCTACGAGCAGTACTTC
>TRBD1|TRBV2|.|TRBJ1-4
CASSLQGSEKLFF
TGTGCCAGCAGTTTACAGGGGAGTGAAAAACTGTTTTTT
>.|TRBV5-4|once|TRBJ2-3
CASSGAGATDTQYF
TGTGCCAGCAGCGGTGCAGGGGCGACAGATACGCAGTATTTT
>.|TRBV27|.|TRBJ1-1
CASSGGILNTEAFF
TGTGCCAGCAGTGGGGGTATCCTGAACACTGAAGCTTTCTTT
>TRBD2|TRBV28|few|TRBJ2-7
CASSFLWAGGYYEQYF
TGTGCCAGCAGTTTCCTCTGGGCGGGGGGCTACTACGAGCAGTACTTC
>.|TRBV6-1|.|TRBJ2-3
CASSVEATDTQYF
TGTGCCAGCAGTGTAGAGGCCACAGATACGCAGTATTTT